The clone carrying this TCR beta chain came up a few times. Its antigen is undetermined. The data stem from a study of blood T cells in healthy people across ages. Study conclusions and caveats: Naive CD4+ cells and diversity were both higher in long-lived donors than in aged donors.

A sample-barcoded 5' primer and a J-beta primer mix were used in a second PCR of roughly 6 to 11 cycles. TCRdb reprocessed the 5' RACE reads with MiXCR, giving one entry per CDR3 protein. Of 850,000 to 1,300,000 distinct CDR3 sequences listed, around 45% are singletons. J was trimmed by 2 bases and V by 6 bases; bases with no gene match: 7. The CDR3 consists of 15 residues. This chain links TRBV12-3 or TRBV12-4 with TRBJ1-5; the match to TRBD1 covers 7 bases. The sequencing sample was made of blood. The TCR comes from a woman aged 55-75 years in good health. CDR3 in DNA: TGTGCCAGCAGCAAAGACAGGGTGGGCAATCAGCCCCAGCATTTT. Translating it yields CASSKDRVGNQPQHF.